The TCR beta chain under discussion was sequenced for a study of CD8+CD57+ T cells in acquired aplastic anemia. About the study: Yields of DNA that came from sorted CD4+ and CD8+ cells averaged roughly 3 ug.

Genomic DNA served as template for TCR beta VDJ and CDR3 profiling. MiXCR, run by TCRdb on the reads, gives a single entry per CDR3 protein. The sample includes roughly 300,000 distinct CDR3 sequences, approximately 57% of them seen just once. This clonotype was seen many times. The antigen is not known. Findings of the study overall: Levels of CD8+ Simpson's diversity were not significantly distinct in patients versus controls.

The specimen sequenced was sorted CD4+, CD8+, or CD8+CD57+ T cells (not recorded which) from PBMCs. This sequence was found in a human donor with severe aplastic anemia or a healthy control (not recorded which).

CDR3 coding DNA: TGCAGTGCAAAGGCCCCCCCCACTGAAGCTTTCTTT. Its translation is CSAKAPPTEAFF. V and J are TRBV20-1 and TRBJ1-1; no clear D. CDR3 length: 12 residues. CDR1 is DFQATT and CDR2 is SNEGSKA in the germline V gene (reference sequence). Trimming stripped 6 bases from V and 4 bases from J, with 12 bases between.